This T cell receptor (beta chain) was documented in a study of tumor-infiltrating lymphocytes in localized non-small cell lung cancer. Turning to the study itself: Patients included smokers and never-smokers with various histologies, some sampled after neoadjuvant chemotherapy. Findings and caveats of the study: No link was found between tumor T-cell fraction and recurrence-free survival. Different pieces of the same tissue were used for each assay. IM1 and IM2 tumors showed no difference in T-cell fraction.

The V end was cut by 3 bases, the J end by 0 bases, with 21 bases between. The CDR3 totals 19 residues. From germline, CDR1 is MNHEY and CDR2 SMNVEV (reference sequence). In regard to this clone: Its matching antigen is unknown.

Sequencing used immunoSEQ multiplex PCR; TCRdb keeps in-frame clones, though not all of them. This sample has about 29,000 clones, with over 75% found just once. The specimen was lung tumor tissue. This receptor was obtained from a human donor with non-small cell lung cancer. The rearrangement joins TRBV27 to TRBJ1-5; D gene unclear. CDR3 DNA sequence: TGTGCCAGCAGTTTCCTAAAACGCGCCCAAGGGTATAGCAATCAGCCCCAGCATTTT. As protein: CASSFLKRAQGYSNQPQHF.